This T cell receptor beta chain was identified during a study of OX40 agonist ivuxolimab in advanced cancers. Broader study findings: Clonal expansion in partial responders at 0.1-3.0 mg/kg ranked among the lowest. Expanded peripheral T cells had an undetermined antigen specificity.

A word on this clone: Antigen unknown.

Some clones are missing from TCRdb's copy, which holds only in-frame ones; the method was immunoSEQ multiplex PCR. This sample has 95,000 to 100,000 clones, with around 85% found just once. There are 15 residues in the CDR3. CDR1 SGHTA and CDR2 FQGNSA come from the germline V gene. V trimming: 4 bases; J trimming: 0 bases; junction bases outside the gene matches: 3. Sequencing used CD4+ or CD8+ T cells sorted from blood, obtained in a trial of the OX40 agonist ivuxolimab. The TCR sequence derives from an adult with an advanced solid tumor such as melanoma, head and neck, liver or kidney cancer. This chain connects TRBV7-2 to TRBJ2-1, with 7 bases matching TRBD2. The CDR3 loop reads CASSSRGSSYNEQFF. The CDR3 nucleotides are TGTGCCAGCAGCTCGCGGGGGTCCTCCTACAATGAGCAGTTCTTC.